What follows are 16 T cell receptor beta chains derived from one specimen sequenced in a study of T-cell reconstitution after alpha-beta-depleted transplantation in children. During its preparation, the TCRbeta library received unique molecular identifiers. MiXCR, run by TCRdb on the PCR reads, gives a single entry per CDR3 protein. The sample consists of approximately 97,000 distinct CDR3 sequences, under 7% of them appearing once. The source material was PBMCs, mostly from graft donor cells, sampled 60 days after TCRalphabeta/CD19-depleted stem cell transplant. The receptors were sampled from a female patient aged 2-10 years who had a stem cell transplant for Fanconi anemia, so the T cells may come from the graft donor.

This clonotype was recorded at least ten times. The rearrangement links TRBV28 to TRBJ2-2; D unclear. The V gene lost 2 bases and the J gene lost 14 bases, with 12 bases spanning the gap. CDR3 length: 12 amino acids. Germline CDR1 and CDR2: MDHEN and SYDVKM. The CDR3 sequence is CASSLSLDVLFF. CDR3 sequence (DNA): TGTGCCAGCAGTTTAAGTCTAGATGTACTGTTTTTT.

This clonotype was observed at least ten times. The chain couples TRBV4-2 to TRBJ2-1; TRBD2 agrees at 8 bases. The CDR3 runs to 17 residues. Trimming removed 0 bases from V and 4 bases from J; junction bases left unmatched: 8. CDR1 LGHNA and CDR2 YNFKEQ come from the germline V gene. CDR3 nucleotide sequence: TGTGCCAGCAGCCAAGATATGCGGACTAGCAGATACAATGAGCAGTTCTTC. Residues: CASSQDMRTSRYNEQFF.

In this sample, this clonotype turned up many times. This CDR3 is CASSLRLAGANEQFF. In nucleotides, the CDR3 is TGTGCCAGCAGCTTACGGCTAGCGGGGGCCAATGAGCAGTTCTTC. The rearrangement uses TRBV7-3 and TRBJ2-1; 10 nucleotides agree with TRBD2. The germline CDR1 and CDR2 sequences are SGHTA and FQGTGA. The trim removed 2 bases at V and 6 bases at J, leaving 4 bases unmatched. CDR3 size: 15 residues.

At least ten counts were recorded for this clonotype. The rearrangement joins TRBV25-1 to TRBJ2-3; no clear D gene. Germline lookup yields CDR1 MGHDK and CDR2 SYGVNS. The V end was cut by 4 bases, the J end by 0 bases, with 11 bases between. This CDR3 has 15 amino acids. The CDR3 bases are TGTGCCAGCAGTGCCTTGGGTGTGAGCACAGATACGCAGTATTTT. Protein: CASSALGVSTDTQYF.

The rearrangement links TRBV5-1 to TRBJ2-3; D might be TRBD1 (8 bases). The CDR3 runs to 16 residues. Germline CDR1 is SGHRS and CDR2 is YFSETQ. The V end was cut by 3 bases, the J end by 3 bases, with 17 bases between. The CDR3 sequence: CASSWTQGGRTDTQYF. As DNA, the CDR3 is TGCGCCAGCAGCTGGACACAGGGGGGGAGAACAGATACGCAGTATTTT. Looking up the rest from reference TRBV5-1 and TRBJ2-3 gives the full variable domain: KAGVTQTPRYLIKTRGQQVTLSCSPISGHRSVSWYQQTPGQGLQFLFEYFSETQRNKGNFPGRFSGRQFSNSRSEMNVSTLELGDSALYLCASSWTQGGRTDTQYFGPGTRLTVL.

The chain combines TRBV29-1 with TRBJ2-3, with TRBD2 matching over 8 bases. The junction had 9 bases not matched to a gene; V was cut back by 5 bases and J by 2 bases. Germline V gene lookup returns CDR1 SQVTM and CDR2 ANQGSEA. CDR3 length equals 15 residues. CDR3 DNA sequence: TGCAGCGTTTCCGGGACTAGGAAACACACAGATACGCAGTATTTT. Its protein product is CSVSGTRKHTDTQYF.

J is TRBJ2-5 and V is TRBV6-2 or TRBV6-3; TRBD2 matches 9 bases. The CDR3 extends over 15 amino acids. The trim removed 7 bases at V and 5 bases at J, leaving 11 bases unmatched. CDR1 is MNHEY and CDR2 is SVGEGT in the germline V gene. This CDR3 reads CASTPVLAGTETQYF. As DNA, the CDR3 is TGTGCCAGCACTCCCGTTCTAGCGGGAACCGAGACCCAGTACTTC.

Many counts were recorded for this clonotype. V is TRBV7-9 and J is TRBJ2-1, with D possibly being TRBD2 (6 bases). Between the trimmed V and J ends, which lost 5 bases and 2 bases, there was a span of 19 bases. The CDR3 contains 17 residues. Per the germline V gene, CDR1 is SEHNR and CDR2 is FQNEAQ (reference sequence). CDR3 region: CASSHGTLRRPYNEQFF. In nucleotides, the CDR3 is TGTGCCAGCAGCCACGGGACTCTGCGCCGCCCCTACAATGAGCAGTTCTTC. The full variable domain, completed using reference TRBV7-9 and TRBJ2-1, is DTGVSQNPRHKITKRGQNVTFRCDPISEHNRLYWYRQTLGQGPEFLTYFQNEAQLEKSRLLSDRFSAERPKGSFSTLEIQRTEQGDSAMYLCASSHGTLRRPYNEQFFGPGTRLTVL.

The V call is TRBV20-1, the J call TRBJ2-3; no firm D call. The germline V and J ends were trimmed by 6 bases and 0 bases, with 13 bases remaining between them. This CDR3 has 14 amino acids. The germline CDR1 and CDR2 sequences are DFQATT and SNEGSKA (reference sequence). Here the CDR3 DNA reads TGCAGTGCCGCAAGCGAGCTTAGCACAGATACGCAGTATTTT. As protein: CSAASELSTDTQYF.

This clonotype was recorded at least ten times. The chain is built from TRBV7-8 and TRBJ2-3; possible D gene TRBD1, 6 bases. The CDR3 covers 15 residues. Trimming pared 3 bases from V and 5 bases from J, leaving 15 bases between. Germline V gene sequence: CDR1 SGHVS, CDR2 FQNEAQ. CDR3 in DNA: TGTGCCAGCAGCTTTTGGGCAGGGGAAGGAGATACGCAGTATTTT. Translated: CASSFWAGEGDTQYF. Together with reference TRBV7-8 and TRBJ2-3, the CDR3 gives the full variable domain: GAGVSQSPRYKVAKRGQDVALRCDPISGHVSLFWYQQALGQGPEFLTYFQNEAQLDKSGLPSDRFFAERPEGSVSTLKIQRTQQEDSAVYLCASSFWAGEGDTQYFGPGTRLTVL.

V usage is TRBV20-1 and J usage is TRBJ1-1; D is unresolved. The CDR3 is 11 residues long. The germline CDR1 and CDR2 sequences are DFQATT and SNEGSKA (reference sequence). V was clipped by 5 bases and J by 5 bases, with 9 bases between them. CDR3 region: CSAQTRTEAFF. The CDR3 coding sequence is TGCAGTGCTCAAACTAGAACTGAAGCTTTCTTT.

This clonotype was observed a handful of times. Here the CDR3 DNA reads TGCGCCAGCAGCTTGCCGCCGGAAGAGACCCAGTACTTC. Translation gives CASSLPPEETQYF. The chain carries TRBV5-1 and TRBJ2-5; no reliable D call. Germline V gene lookup returns CDR1 SGHRS and CDR2 YFSETQ. CDR3 size: 13 residues. V was pared by 1 base and J by 3 bases, with 7 bases between.

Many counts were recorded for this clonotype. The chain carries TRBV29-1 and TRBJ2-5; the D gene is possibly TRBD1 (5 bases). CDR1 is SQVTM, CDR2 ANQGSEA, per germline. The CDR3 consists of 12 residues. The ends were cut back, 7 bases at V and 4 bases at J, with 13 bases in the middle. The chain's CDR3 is CSGTRSGETQYF. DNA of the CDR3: TGCAGCGGGACAAGGTCGGGAGAGACCCAGTACTTC.

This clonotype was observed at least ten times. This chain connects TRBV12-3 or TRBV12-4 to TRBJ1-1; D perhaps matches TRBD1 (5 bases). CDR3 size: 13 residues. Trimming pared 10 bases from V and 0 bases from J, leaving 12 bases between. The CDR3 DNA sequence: TGTGCCACTGCGACAGTCATGAACACTGAAGCTTTCTTT. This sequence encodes CATATVMNTEAFF.

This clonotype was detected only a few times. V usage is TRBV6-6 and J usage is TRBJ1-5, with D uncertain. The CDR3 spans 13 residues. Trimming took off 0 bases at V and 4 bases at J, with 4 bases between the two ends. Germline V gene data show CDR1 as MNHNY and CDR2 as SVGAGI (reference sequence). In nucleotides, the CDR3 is TGTGCCAGCAGTTACTCGTCTAATCAGCCCCAGCATTTT. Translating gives CASSYSSNQPQHF.

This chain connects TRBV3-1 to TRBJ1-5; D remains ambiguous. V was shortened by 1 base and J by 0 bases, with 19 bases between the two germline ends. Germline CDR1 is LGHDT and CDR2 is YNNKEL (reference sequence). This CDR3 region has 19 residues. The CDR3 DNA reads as TGTGCCAGCAGCCAAGTTCCGATTTGGGCGGGCTATAGCAATCAGCCCCAGCATTTT. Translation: CASSQVPIWAGYSNQPQHF. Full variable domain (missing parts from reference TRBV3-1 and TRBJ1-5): DTAVSQTPKYLVTQMGNDKSIKCEQNLGHDTMYWYKQDSKKFLKIMFSYNNKELIINETVPNRFSPKSPDKAHLNLHINSLELGDSAVYFCASSQVPIWAGYSNQPQHFGDGTRLSIL.